Below, 5 T cell receptor beta chains from the same sample are listed, as sequenced in a study of T cells after yellow fever vaccination. Each CDR3 protein is one row after TCRdb ran MiXCR on the 5' RACE reads. The sample consists of around 350,000 distinct CDR3 sequences, around 6.5% of them appearing once. The sequencing here drew on PBMCs, taken 5 days after the yellow fever booster vaccination. The receptors originated from a man younger than 45 who received the YFV17D yellow fever vaccine.

The chain combines TRBV6-6 with TRBJ2-7; D is perhaps TRBD2 (6 bases). The germline CDR1 and CDR2 sequences are MNHNY and SVGAGI (reference sequence). The V end was cut by 11 bases, the J end by 3 bases, with 14 bases between. The CDR3 is 12 residues long. The CDR3 nucleotides read TGTGCCGGCGGGACTGGGGGCTACGAGCAGTACTTC. Translation: CAGGTGGYEQYF.

V usage is TRBV12-3 or TRBV12-4 and J usage is TRBJ2-2; 14 positions agree with TRBD2. V lost 6 bases, J lost 4 bases, and 7 bases stayed unmatched. The CDR3 is made up of 17 amino acids. For the CDR3, the DNA is TGTGCCAGCAGCTTCCTCGGGACTAGCGGGAGCACCGGGGAGCTGTTTTTT. Protein: CASSFLGTSGSTGELFF.

This clonotype was seen repeatedly, ten times or more. In nucleotides, the CDR3 is TGTGCCAGCAGCGGAGGACTAGCGGGTAGTAAAATCACAGATACGCAGTATTTT. It encodes CASSGGLAGSKITDTQYF. The V and J genes are TRBV7-8 and TRBJ2-3, with TRBD2 matching over 11 bases. V was pared by 5 bases and J by 2 bases, with 12 bases of the junction left unmatched. Germline loops: CDR1 SGHVS, CDR2 FQNEAQ. The CDR3 has 18 amino acids.

This clonotype was picked up many times. The J gene is TRBJ2-7, the V gene TRBV18, with unresolved D. The CDR3 consists of 15 residues. CDR1 is KGHSH, CDR2 LQKENI, per germline. The V end was cut by 3 bases, the J end by 0 bases, with 12 bases between. The DNA of the CDR3 is TGTGCCAGCTCACCGGCGGTAACCTACTCCTACGAGCAGTACTTC. Its protein product is CASSPAVTYSYEQYF.

The rearrangement uses TRBV14 and TRBJ2-5; 11 bases map to TRBD1. This CDR3 region has 15 residues. The germline gives CDR1 SGHDN, CDR2 FVKESK. Trimming took 4 bases from V and 5 from J; bases not matched to a gene: 6. CDR3 sequence: CASSPIWDRGETQYF. CDR3 DNA: TGTGCCAGCAGCCCCATCTGGGACAGGGGGGAGACCCAGTACTTC.